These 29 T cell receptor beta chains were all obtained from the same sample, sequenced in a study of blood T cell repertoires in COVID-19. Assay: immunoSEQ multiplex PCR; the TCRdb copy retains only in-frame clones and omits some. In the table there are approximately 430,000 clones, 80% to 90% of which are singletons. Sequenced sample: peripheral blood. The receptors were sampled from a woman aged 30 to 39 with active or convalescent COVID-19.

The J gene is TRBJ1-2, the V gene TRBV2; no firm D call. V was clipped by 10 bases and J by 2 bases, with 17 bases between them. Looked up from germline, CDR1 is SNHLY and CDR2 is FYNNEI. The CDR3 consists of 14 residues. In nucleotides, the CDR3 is TGTGCCATATCAGTGATAGCGGGGAACTATGGCTACACCTTC. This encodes CAISVIAGNYGYTF.

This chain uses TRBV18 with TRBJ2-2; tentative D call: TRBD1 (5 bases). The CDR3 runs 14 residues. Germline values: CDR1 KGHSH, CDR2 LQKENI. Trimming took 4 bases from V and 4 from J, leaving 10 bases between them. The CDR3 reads CASSREQVTGELFF. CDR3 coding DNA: TGTGCCAGCTCACGAGAACAGGTCACCGGGGAGCTGTTTTTT.

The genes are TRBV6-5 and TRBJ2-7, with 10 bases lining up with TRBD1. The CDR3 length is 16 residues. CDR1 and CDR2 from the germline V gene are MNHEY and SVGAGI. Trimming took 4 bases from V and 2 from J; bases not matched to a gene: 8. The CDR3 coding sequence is TGTGCCAGCAGTTTGACCCGACAGGGGGCGGCCTACGAGCAGTACTTC. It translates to CASSLTRQGAAYEQYF.

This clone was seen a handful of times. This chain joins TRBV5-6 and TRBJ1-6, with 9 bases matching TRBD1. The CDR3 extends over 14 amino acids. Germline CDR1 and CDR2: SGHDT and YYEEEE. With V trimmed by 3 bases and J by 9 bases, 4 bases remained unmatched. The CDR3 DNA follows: TGTGCCAGCAGCTCGGGACAGGGAACTTCACCCCTCCACTTT. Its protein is CASSSGQGTSPLHF.

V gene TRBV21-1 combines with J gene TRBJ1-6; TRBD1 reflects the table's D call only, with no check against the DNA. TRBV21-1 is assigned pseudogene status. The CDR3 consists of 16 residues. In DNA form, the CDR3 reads TGTGCCAGCACCGAACAGGGGGTGGACTATAATTCACCCCTCCACTTT. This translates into CASTEQGVDYNSPLHF.

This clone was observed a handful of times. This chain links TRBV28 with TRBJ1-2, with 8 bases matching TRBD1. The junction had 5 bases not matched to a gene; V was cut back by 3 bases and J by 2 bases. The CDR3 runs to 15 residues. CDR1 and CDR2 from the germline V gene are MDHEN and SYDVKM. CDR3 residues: CASSFLDRDNYGYTF. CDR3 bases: TGTGCCAGCAGTTTTTTGGACAGGGACAACTATGGCTACACCTTC.

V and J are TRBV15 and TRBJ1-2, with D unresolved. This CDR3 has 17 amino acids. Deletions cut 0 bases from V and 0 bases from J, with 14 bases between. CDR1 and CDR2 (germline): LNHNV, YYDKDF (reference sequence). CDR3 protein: CATSRDYGGLTNYGYTF. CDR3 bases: TGTGCCACCAGCAGAGATTACGGCGGATTGACTAACTATGGCTACACCTTC.

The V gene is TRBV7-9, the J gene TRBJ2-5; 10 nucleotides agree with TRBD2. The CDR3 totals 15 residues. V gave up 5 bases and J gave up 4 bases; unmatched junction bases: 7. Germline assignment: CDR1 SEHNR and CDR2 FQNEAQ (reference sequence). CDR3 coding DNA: TGTGCCAGCAGCCCTAAAGGACTAGCGGCAGAGACCCAGTACTTC. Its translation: CASSPKGLAAETQYF.

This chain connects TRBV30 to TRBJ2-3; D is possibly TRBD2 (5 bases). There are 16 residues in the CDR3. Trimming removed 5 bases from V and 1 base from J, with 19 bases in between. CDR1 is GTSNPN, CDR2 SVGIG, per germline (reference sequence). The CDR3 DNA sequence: TGTGCCTGGGGACGGACTCCTCCTAAGGGCACAGATACGCAGTATTTT. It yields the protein CAWGRTPPKGTDTQYF.

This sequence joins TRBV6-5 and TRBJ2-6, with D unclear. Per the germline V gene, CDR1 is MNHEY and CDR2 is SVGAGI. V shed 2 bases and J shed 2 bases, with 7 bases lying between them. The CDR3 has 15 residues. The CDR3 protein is CASSYTPTGANVLTF. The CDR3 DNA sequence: TGTGCCAGCAGTTACACACCGACTGGGGCCAACGTCCTGACTTTC.

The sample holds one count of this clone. CDR3 sequence reads: CASRIQGAENTEAFF. CDR3 bases: TGTGCCAGTAGGATACAGGGGGCCGAGAACACTGAAGCTTTCTTT. The chain couples TRBV19 to TRBJ1-1; TRBD1 matches at 9 bases. The germline V gene has CDR1 LNHDA and CDR2 SQIVND (reference sequence). The CDR3 is made up of 15 amino acids. V was pared by 6 bases and J by 1 base, with 6 bases of the junction left unmatched.

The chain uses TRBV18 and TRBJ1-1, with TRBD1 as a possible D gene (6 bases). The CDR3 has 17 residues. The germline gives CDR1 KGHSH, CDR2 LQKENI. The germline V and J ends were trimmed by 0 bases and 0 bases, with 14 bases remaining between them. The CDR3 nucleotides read TGTGCCAGCTCACCACCAAACACAGGGCCGATGAACACTGAAGCTTTCTTT. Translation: CASSPPNTGPMNTEAFF. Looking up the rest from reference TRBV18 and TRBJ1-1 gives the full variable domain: NAGVMQNPRHLVRRRGQEARLRCSPMKGHSHVYWYRQLPEEGLKFMVYLQKENIIDESGMPKERFSAEFPKEGPSILRIQQVVRGDSAAYFCASSPPNTGPMNTEAFFGQGTRLTVV.

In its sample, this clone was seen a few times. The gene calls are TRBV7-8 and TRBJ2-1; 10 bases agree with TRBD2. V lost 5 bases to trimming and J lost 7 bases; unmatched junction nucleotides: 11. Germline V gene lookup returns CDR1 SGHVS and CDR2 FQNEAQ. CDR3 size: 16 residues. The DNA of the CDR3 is TGTGCCAGCAGCCATATAGCGGGAGGCCGTAGGAATGAGCAGTTCTTC. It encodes CASSHIAGGRRNEQFF.

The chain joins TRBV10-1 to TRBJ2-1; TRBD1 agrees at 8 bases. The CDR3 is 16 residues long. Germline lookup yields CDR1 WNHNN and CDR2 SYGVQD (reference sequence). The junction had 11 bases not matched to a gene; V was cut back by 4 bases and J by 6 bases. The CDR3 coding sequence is TGCGCCAGCAGTGGAACAACAGGGGGGTCCGCCAATGAGCAGTTCTTC. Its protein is CASSGTTGGSANEQFF.

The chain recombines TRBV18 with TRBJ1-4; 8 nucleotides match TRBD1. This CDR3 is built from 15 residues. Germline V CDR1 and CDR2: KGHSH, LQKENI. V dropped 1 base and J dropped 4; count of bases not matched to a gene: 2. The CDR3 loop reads CASSPLQGDNEKLFF. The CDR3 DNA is TGTGCCAGCTCACCACTACAGGGGGATAATGAAAAACTGTTTTTT.

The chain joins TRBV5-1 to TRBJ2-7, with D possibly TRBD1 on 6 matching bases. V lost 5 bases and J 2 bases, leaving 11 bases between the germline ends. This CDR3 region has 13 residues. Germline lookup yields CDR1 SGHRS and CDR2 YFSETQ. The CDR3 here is CASSVTGPYEQYF. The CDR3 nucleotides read TGCGCCAGCAGTGTGACAGGTCCCTACGAGCAGTACTTC.

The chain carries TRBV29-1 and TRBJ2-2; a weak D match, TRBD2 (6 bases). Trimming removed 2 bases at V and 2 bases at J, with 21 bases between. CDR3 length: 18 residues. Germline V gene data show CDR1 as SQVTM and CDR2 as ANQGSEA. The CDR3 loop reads CSVETSLLVGGNTGELFF. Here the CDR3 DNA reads TGCAGCGTTGAAACTAGCCTCCTCGTAGGAGGTAACACCGGGGAGCTGTTTTTT.

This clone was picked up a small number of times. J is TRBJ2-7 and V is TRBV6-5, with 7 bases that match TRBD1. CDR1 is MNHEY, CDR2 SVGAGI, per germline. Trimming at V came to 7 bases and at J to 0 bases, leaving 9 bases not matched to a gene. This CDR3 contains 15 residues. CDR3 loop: CASKATGQISYEQYF. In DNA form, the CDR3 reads TGTGCCAGCAAGGCGACAGGGCAGATCTCCTACGAGCAGTACTTC.

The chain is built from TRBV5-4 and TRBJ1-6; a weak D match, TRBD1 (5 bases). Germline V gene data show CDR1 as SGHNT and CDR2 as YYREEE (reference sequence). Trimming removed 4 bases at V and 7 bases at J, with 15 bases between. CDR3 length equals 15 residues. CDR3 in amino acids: CASSAQGPLNSPLHF. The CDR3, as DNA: TGTGCCAGCAGCGCCCAGGGTCCCCTAAATTCACCCCTCCACTTT.

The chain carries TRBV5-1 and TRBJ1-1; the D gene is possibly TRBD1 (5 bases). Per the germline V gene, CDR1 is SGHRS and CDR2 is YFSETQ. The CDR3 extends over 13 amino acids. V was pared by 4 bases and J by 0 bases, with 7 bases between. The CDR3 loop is CASSGHMNTEAFF. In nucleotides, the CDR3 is TGCGCCAGCAGCGGACACATGAACACTGAAGCTTTCTTT.

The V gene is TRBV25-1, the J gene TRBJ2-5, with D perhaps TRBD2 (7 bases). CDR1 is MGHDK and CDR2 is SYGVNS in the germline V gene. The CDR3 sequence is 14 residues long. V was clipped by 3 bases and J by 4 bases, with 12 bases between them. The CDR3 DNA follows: TGTGCCAGCAGTGATTTGAGGGGGGGAGAGACCCAGTACTTC. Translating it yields CASSDLRGGETQYF. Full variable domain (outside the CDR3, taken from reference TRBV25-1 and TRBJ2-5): EADIYQTPRYLVIGTGKKITLECSQTMGHDKMYWYQQDPGMELHLIHYSYGVNSTEKGDLSSESTVSRIRTEHFPLTLESARPSHTSQYLCASSDLRGGETQYFGPGTRLLVL.

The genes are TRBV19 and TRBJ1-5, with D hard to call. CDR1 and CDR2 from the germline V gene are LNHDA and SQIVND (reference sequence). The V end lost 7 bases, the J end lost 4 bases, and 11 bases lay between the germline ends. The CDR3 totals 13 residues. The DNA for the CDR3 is TGTGCCAGTACCCTTTCGGGTAATCAGCCCCAGCATTTT. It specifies CASTLSGNQPQHF.

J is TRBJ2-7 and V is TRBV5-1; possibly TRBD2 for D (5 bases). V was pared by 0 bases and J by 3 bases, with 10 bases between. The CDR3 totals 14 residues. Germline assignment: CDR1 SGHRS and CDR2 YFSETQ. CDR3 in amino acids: CASSLGPGNYEQYF. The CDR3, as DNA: TGCGCCAGCAGCTTGGGTCCGGGGAACTACGAGCAGTACTTC.

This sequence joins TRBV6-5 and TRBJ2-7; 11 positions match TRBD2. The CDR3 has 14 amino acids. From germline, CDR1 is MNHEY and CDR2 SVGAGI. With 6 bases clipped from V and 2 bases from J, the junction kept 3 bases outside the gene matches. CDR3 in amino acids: CASSISGGAYEQYF. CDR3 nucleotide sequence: TGTGCCAGCAGCATTAGCGGGGGGGCCTACGAGCAGTACTTC.

The CDR3 reads CASSQAQEQFF. The CDR3 coding sequence is TGTGCCAGCAGCCAAGCCCAGGAGCAGTTCTTC. V gene TRBV3-1 (or the pseudogene TRBV3-2) combines with J gene TRBJ2-1; D uncertain. V was clipped by 1 base and J by 10 bases, with 5 bases between them. This CDR3 spans 11 amino acids. Germline CDR1 LGHDT, CDR2 YNNKEL (reference sequence).

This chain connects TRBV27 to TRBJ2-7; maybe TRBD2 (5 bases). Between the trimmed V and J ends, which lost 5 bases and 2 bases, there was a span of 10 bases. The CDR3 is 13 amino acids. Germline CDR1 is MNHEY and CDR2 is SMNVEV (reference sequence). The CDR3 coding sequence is TGTGCCAGCAGTGCGGGTGGGCCCTACGAGCAGTACTTC. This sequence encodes CASSAGGPYEQYF.

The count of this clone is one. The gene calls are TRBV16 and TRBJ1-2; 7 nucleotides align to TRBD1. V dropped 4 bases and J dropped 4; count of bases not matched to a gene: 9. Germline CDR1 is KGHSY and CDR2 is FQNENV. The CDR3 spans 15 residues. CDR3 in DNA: TGTGCCAGCAGCCGCGGCCAGGGGGTAGTCTATGGCTACACCTTC. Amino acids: CASSRGQGVVYGYTF.

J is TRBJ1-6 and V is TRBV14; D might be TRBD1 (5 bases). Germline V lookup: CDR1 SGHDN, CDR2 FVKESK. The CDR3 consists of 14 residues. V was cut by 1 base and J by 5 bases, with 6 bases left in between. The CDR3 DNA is TGTGCCAGCAGCCAAGGACAGAATAATTCACCCCTCCACTTT. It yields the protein CASSQGQNNSPLHF.

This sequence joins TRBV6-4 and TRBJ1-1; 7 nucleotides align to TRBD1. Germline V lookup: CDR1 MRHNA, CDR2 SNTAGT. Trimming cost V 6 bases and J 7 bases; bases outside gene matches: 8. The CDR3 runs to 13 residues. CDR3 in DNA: TGTGCCAGCAGCGTCGACAGGGCGGGTGAAGCTTTCTTT. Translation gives CASSVDRAGEAFF.